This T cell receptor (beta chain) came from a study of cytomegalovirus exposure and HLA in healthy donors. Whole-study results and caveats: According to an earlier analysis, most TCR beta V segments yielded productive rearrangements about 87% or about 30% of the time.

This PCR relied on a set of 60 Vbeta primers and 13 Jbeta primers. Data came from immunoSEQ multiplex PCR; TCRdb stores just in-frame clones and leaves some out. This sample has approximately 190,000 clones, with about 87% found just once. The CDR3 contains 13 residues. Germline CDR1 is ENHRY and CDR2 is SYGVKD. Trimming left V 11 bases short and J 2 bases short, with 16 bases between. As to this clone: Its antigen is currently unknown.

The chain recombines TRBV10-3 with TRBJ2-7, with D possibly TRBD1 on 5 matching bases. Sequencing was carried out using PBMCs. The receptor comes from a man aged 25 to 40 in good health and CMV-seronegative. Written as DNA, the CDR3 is TGTGCCTCCCCAAGGCAGGGTCCCTACGAGCAGTACTTC. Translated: CASPRQGPYEQYF.